Listed below are T cell receptor beta chains from one sample, sequenced in a study of T cell responses to AZD1222 COVID-19 vaccine. Method: immunoSEQ multiplex PCR; TCRdb's copy keeps in-frame clones and lacks some. The sample has fewer than 95,000 clones; approximately 92% are singletons. The specimen comprised peripheral blood, sampled on day 0 of AZD1222 vaccination. The source is an adult in good health. Both conserved end residues are part of each CDR3. A D gene is named only where the DNA matches it firmly. Clone size is not always given. Where it is, it says once, few, many or a class for expanded clones.

TRBD2 | . | TRBJ2-3 | TRBV11-2 | CASSELAGVTDTQYF | TGTGCCAGCAGCGAACTAGCGGGAGTAACAGATACGCAGTATTTT
TRBD1 | once | TRBJ2-5 | TRBV5-1 | CASSLTGTAQETQYF | TGCGCCAGCAGCTTGACAGGGACAGCCCAAGAGACCCAGTACTTC
. | . | TRBJ2-2 | TRBV5-8 | CASSLAEWGGELFF | TGTGCCAGCAGCTTGGCCGAGTGGGGCGGGGAGCTGTTTTTT
TRBD2 | . | TRBJ2-7 | TRBV28 | CASNEAGVEAYEQYF | TGTGCCAGCAATGAAGCGGGAGTTGAAGCCTACGAGCAGTACTTC
. | . | TRBJ2-1 | TRBV13 | CASSLGVNEQFF | TGTGCCAGCAGCTTAGGCGTTAATGAGCAGTTCTTC
TRBD2 | . | TRBJ2-1 | TRBV5-1 | CASSLTGSGKVDEQFF | TGCGCCAGCAGCTTGACCGGTAGCGGGAAAGTGGATGAGCAGTTCTTC
. | few | TRBJ2-7 | TRBV27 | CASAAVGTLTGEQYF | TGTGCCAGCGCCGCTGTCGGGACATTAACGGGCGAGCAGTACTTC
. | few | TRBJ1-1 | TRBV30 | CAWKWGRRAEAFF | TGTGCCTGGAAATGGGGGCGGAGGGCTGAAGCTTTCTTT
. | . | TRBJ1-5 | TRBV7-2 | CASSLVGVPNQPQHF | TGTGCCAGCAGCTTAGTGGGAGTCCCTAATCAGCCCCAGCATTTT
. | . | TRBJ1-5 | TRBV6-5 | CASSQGIAGQPQHF | TGTGCCAGCAGTCAGGGAATAGCAGGTCAGCCCCAGCATTTT
TRBD1 | few | TRBJ1-2 | TRBV27 | CASTSNTGDYGYTF | TGTGCCAGCACATCTAACACAGGGGACTATGGCTACACCTTC
TRBD1 | once | TRBJ2-2 | TRBV13 | CASSLGDRDTGELFF | TGTGCCAGCAGCTTAGGGGACAGGGACACCGGGGAGCTGTTTTTT
. | . | TRBJ2-5 | TRBV18 | CASSPTGTETQYF | TGTGCCAGCTCTCCGACGGGTACGGAGACCCAGTACTTC
TRBD2 | . | TRBJ2-2 | TRBV7-9 | CASSLRGQAGGGNTGELFF | TGTGCCAGCAGCCTACGTGGTCAAGCGGGAGGCGGGAACACCGGGGAGCTGTTTTTT
. | once | TRBJ2-5 | TRBV6-2/TRBV6-3 | CASSPWGTETQYF | TGTGCCAGCAGTCCCTGGGGGACGGAGACCCAGTACTTC
TRBD2 | . | TRBJ2-1 | TRBV2 | CASKGGTSVYNEQFF | TGTGCCAGTAAGGGGGGGACTAGCGTATACAATGAGCAGTTCTTC
TRBD2 | once | TRBJ2-7 | TRBV9 | CASSVGLADEQYF | TGTGCCAGCAGCGTAGGACTAGCGGATGAGCAGTACTTC
. | . | TRBJ1-1 | TRBV5-4 | CASSWGGGTNTEAFF | TGTGCCAGCAGCTGGGGTGGGGGGACGAACACTGAAGCTTTCTTT
. | . | TRBJ2-7 | TRBV19 | CASSQAYEQYF | TGTGCCAGTAGTCAAGCATACGAGCAGTACTTC
TRBD1 | . | TRBJ2-7 | TRBV7-2 | CASSRDPGQGGNEQYF | TGTGCCAGCAGCCGGGACCCAGGACAGGGTGGAAACGAGCAGTACTTC
. | . | TRBJ2-3 | TRBV5-3 | CARSFRSRLKDTQYF | TGTGCCAGAAGCTTTCGTTCGCGGTTAAAAGATACGCAGTATTTT
TRBD2 | once | TRBJ2-7 | TRBV6-5 | CASSSGTSVGEQYF | TGTGCCAGCAGCTCCGGGACTAGCGTAGGAGAGCAGTACTTC
TRBD2 | . | TRBJ2-1 | TRBV28 | CASTSGLAGGTRTGEQFF | TGTGCCAGCACCTCGGGACTAGCGGGAGGAACACGAACTGGTGAGCAGTTCTTC
TRBD2 | . | TRBJ2-5 | TRBV18 | CASSPGLAGVETQYF | TGTGCCAGCTCACCAGGGCTAGCGGGAGTGGAGACCCAGTACTTC
. | . | TRBJ2-5 | TRBV6-4 | CASSKGSWGAAPVKETQYF | TGTGCCAGCAGTAAAGGATCGTGGGGGGCGGCGCCGGTCAAAGAGACCCAGTACTTC
. | few | TRBJ1-1 | TRBV28 | CASRRTMNTEAFF | TGTGCCAGCAGGCGGACGATGAACACTGAAGCTTTCTTT